Below, 16 T cell receptor beta chains from the same sample are listed, as sequenced in a study of shared clonotypes between healthy human individuals. The method was immunoSEQ multiplex PCR; TCRdb's version includes in-frame clones alone and lacks a portion of them. The sample contains more than 150,000 clones, 65% to 70% of which appear only once. Input material: memory CD4+ T cells sorted from blood. Subset reported: CD45RA-negative fraction. The receptor source for this set is a young man in good health.

The chain uses TRBV2 and TRBJ2-7; D ambiguous. This CDR3 contains 11 residues. CDR1 is SNHLY and CDR2 is FYNNEI in the germline V gene. The V gene lost 8 bases and the J gene lost 2 bases, with 7 bases spanning the gap. The CDR3 DNA reads TGTGCCAGCCGGAACACCTACGAGCAGTACTTC. Residues: CASRNTYEQYF.

This rearrangement joins TRBV11-2 to TRBJ2-5; D not certain. This CDR3 spans 12 amino acids. Trimming shortened V by 3 bases and J by 5 bases, and 7 bases separated the two germline ends. From germline, CDR1 is SGHAT and CDR2 FQNNGV. CDR3 amino acids: CASSFLGETQYF. For the CDR3, the DNA is TGTGCCAGCAGCTTCCTCGGGGAGACCCAGTACTTC.

V usage is TRBV7-2 and J usage is TRBJ2-1; 14 bases are a match to TRBD2. CDR1 and CDR2 from the germline V gene are SGHTA and FQGNSA. This CDR3 region has 14 residues. The trim removed 6 bases at V and 12 bases at J, leaving 7 bases unmatched. The CDR3 loop reads CASRRGLAGEGQFF. DNA of the CDR3: TGTGCCAGCAGACGGGGACTAGCGGGAGAAGGGCAGTTCTTC.

The V gene is TRBV19, the J gene TRBJ1-4; TRBD1 matches at 7 bases. The ends lost 1 base at V and 2 bases at J; junction bases unmatched: 7. CDR1 and CDR2 from the germline V gene are LNHDA and SQIVND (reference sequence). The CDR3 is made up of 17 amino acids. The CDR3 loop reads CASSIAGTVVTNEKLFF. CDR3 coding DNA: TGTGCCAGTAGTATAGCTGGGACAGTGGTGACTAATGAAAAACTGTTTTTT.

This clone was counted only a few times. The V call is TRBV5-4, the J call TRBJ2-7; a weak D match, TRBD2 (5 bases). The V end lost 4 bases, the J end lost 2 bases, and 16 bases lay between the germline ends. This CDR3 comprises 15 residues. Germline values: CDR1 SGHNT, CDR2 YYREEE (reference sequence). Here the CDR3 reads CASSRIGPEAYEQYF. CDR3 bases: TGTGCCAGCAGCCGAATCGGACCGGAGGCCTACGAGCAGTACTTC.

The J gene is TRBJ2-5, the V gene TRBV5-4; 7 nucleotides line up with TRBD1. The CDR3 covers 14 residues. Trimming took 3 bases from V and 5 from J; bases not matched to a gene: 7. Per the germline V gene, CDR1 is SGHNT and CDR2 is YYREEE (reference sequence). The CDR3 protein is CASSWIGGGETQYF. The CDR3 DNA follows: TGTGCCAGCAGCTGGATAGGGGGCGGGGAGACCCAGTACTTC.

This clone showed up just a few times. V usage is TRBV7-2 and J usage is TRBJ2-3, with D possibly matching TRBD1 (6 bases). The CDR3 length is 13 residues. The germline CDR1 and CDR2 sequences are SGHTA and FQGNSA. Trimming took off 3 bases at V and 6 bases at J, with 10 bases between the two ends. The DNA for the CDR3 is TGTGCCAGCAGCTTTAGTACAGGGGATACGCAGTATTTT. It translates to CASSFSTGDTQYF.

The rearrangement joins TRBV5-6 to TRBJ2-1; TRBD1 matches at 9 bases. The V segment lost 4 bases and the J segment 5 bases; nucleotides outside the gene matches: 7. The germline V gene has CDR1 SGHDT and CDR2 YYEEEE. The CDR3 spans 15 residues. The CDR3 DNA sequence: TGTGCCAGCAGCCGGGGACAGGGAAGGGACAATGAGCAGTTCTTC. This sequence encodes CASSRGQGRDNEQFF.

CDR3 protein: CASSKWGISYIQYF. Here the CDR3 DNA reads TGTGCCAGCAGCAAGTGGGGGATTTCCTACATTCAGTACTTC. The chain employs TRBV6-5 and TRBJ2-4; the D call may be TRBD1 or TRBD2 (5 bases each). Trimming removed 6 bases from V and 8 bases from J, with 17 bases in between. Germline V CDR1 and CDR2: MNHEY, SVGAGI. CDR3 length: 14 residues.

Written as DNA, the CDR3 is TGCAGCGTTGTGAGTGTTGGGGTCCACGAGCAGTACTTC. It is translated as CSVVSVGVHEQYF. This chain uses TRBV29-1 with TRBJ2-7, with D unclear. Trimming took off 4 bases at V and 5 bases at J, with 15 bases between the two ends. The length of the CDR3 is 13 residues. Germline CDR1 and CDR2: SQVTM and ANQGSEA.

The rearrangement uses TRBV25-1 and TRBJ2-7, with D uncertain. CDR3 length equals 12 residues. Germline V gene lookup returns CDR1 MGHDK and CDR2 SYGVNS. V lost 6 bases to trimming and J lost 3 bases, with 9 bases between them. The CDR3 here is CASRESGYEQYF. As DNA, the CDR3 is TGTGCCAGCAGGGAAAGTGGCTACGAGCAGTACTTC.

This clone was counted a single time. CDR3 nucleotide sequence: TGCAGCGGATTCACAGATACGCAGTATTTT. Translation gives CSGFTDTQYF. This chain links TRBV29-1 with TRBJ2-3; D is unclear. The V and J ends lost 7 bases and 2 bases respectively, with 4 bases between them. Germline CDR1 SQVTM, CDR2 ANQGSEA. CDR3 length: 10 residues.

CDR3 region: CASSLFGGENGELFF. The CDR3 region has the DNA TGTGCCAGCAGTTTATTCGGAGGTGAAAACGGGGAGCTGTTTTTT. The rearrangement links TRBV27 to TRBJ2-2; maybe TRBD2 (5 bases). Deletions cut 1 base from V and 7 bases from J, with 13 bases between. CDR3 length: 15 amino acids. The germline gives CDR1 MNHEY, CDR2 SMNVEV (reference sequence).

V and J are TRBV5-4 and TRBJ2-7, with 9 bases identical to TRBD2. The V gene end was trimmed by 6 bases and the J gene end by 5 bases; junction bases not matched to a gene: 18. CDR1 and CDR2 from the germline V gene are SGHNT and YYREEE (reference sequence). The CDR3 covers 17 residues. The CDR3 sequence is CASTVGLSGSLINEQYF. CDR3 nucleotide sequence: TGTGCCAGCACCGTAGGGCTTAGCGGGAGCCTCATCAACGAGCAGTACTTC.

The chain links TRBV6-6 to TRBJ2-7; either TRBD1 or TRBD2 may supply D (5 bases each). Trimming removed 2 bases at V and 0 bases at J, with 14 bases between. Germline assignment: CDR1 MNHNY and CDR2 SVGAGI (reference sequence). The CDR3 spans 16 residues. The CDR3 nucleotides are TGTGCCAGCAGTTACACACGGTTGGGGGACTCCTACGAGCAGTACTTC. This codes for CASSYTRLGDSYEQYF.

This clone was detected only once. J is TRBJ2-3 and V is TRBV15; tentatively, D is TRBD2 (6 bases). Trimming shortened V by 9 bases and J by 1 base, and 8 bases separated the two germline ends. The CDR3 extends over 12 amino acids. The V gene's germline CDR1 is LNHNV and CDR2 YYDKDF (reference sequence). The CDR3 bases are TGTGCCACTTCTAGCGGCACAGATACGCAGTATTTT. Its protein is CATSSGTDTQYF.